A selection of T cell receptor beta chains follows, all from one sample in a study of T-cell memory formation after mild COVID-19. TCRdb re-called the 5' RACE reads with MiXCR, one entry per CDR3 protein. This sample has under 450,000 distinct CDR3 sequences, with approximately 15% found just once. Source material: PBMCs or a T cell subset sorted from them (not recorded which). The receptors derive from a man aged 18 to 35 who had mild COVID-19 (a few samples of this study predate the infection). Cell type and time point are not known. The conserved cysteine and the conserved F or W are not part of the CDR3 here. A clone size is listed for some rows: how often the clone was seen (once, few, many), or a class if it is expanded.

>.|12|TRBV4-3|TRBJ2-1
ASSQDKGAAEQF
>.|12|TRBV7-2|TRBJ2-1
ASSPNPASVQNF
>few|13|TRBV6-2/TRBV6-3|TRBJ1-2
ASSLTRGHRYGYT
>few|13|TRBV14|TRBJ2-7
ASSQGYSGSWEQY
>.|11|TRBV4-1|TRBJ2-5
ASSRLVEETQY
>.|13|TRBV5-5|TRBJ2-1
ASSLGAGGLNEQF
>many|7|TRBV10-3|TRBJ1-2
AIGDGYT
>.|14|TRBV3-1|TRBJ1-1
ASSQTGQFVNTEAF
>few|14|TRBV7-6|TRBJ2-2
ASSRPRRSNTGELF
>few|12|TRBV7-2|TRBJ1-2
ASSYQGVGGGYT
>few|9|TRBV12-3/TRBV12-4|TRBJ1-3
ASSFPYTIY
>few|15|TRBV11-2|TRBJ2-1
ASSLGGRGRVHNEQF
>many|13|TRBV12-3/TRBV12-4|TRBJ2-2
ASSSRTGGSGELF
>few|13|TRBV6-1|TRBJ2-3
ASSDPARYSDTQY
>.|12|TRBV7-9|TRBJ1-1
ASSNRDRVTEAF
>few|11|TRBV20-1|TRBJ1-1
SASGLVNTEAF
>many|14|TRBV5-1|TRBJ2-1
ASSYARDSKNNEQF
>few|13|TRBV30|TRBJ2-7
AWWAGHGLGDEQY
>few|13|TRBV7-3|TRBJ2-3
ASSQAVAGTDTQY
>few|13|TRBV7-2|TRBJ2-1
ASSLGTSGLGEQF
>few|16|TRBV4-3|TRBJ2-2
ASSPKAPGVLGTGELF
>.|13|TRBV20-1|TRBJ2-1
SARDLAGVGNEQF
>once|14|TRBV3-2|TRBJ2-5
ASSQVKAGDQETQY
>many|12|TRBV7-8|TRBJ1-2
ASSLSEASYGYT
>many|10|TRBV20-1|TRBJ1-2
SARDSGVYYT
>many|13|TRBV12-3/TRBV12-4|TRBJ2-3
ASSLGDRVPDTQY
>.|12|TRBV5-1|TRBJ2-4
ASRTRGHGDIQY
>few|11|TRBV20-1|TRBJ2-2
SARVVDTGELF
>.|9|TRBV20-1|TRBJ1-4
STDRNEKLF
>few|9|TRBV20-1|TRBJ1-2
SAPGNYGYT
>.|14|TRBV5-1|TRBJ2-5
ASSPADRGLLETQY
>few|12|TRBV6-1|TRBJ1-4
ASSADLVDEKLF
>once|15|TRBV5-4|TRBJ2-6
ASSQGQGRTGANVLT
>many|11|TRBV29-1|TRBJ2-7
SAGRQESTEQY
>.|13|TRBV5-1|TRBJ2-5
ASSLRRTGPRPEY
>many|12|TRBV5-1|TRBJ2-1
ASSLVGAGDEQF
>.|13|TRBV16|TRBJ1-3
ASSQRTSSGNTIY
>.|13|TRBV5-1|TRBJ1-2
ASSWTDGPSSGYT
>few|16|TRBV15|TRBJ1-1
ATSREWGTGGASTEAF
>.|12|TRBV25-1|TRBJ1-6
ASSATGVGSPLH
>few|14|TRBV5-6|TRBJ1-2
ASRLTGTGGNYGYT
>.|12|TRBV7-8|TRBJ1-1
ASSLGSSNTEAF
>few|13|TRBV9|TRBJ1-3
ASSPHGGSGNTIY
>.|13|TRBV6-5|TRBJ1-1
ASSYSGQGRTEAF
>few|13|TRBV5-1|TRBJ1-2
ASSLEVGADSGYT
>many|14|TRBV7-9|TRBJ2-5
ASSLGNSGGQETQY
>many|12|TRBV7-2|TRBJ1-5
ASSKGAGGQPQH
>few|13|TRBV7-8|TRBJ1-2
ASSLSGQLSYGYT
>few|13|TRBV16|TRBJ1-2
ASSQSMGQRYGYT
>.|12|TRBV12-3/TRBV12-4|TRBJ1-2
ASSLVARNYGYT
>few|11|TRBV6-5|TRBJ2-1
ASSKDYLNEQF
>many|13|TRBV10-3|TRBJ2-1
AISGSMSSYNEQF
>many|11|TRBV9|TRBJ2-5
ASSVDLQETQY
>.|13|TRBV27|TRBJ2-1
ASERGLAGGGEQF